These 14 T cell receptor beta chains originate from one sample sequenced in a study of shared clonotypes between healthy human individuals. Repertoires were generated with immunoSEQ multiplex PCR, while TCRdb's copy carries only in-frame clones and drops some. The repertoire holds millions of clones, with 90% to 95% as singletons. Material for sequencing was naive CD4+ T cells from PBMCs. As to subset: CD45RA+ positively selected. All receptors come from a man in his late teens or twenties in good health. Some clones in this sample may be carry-over from other donors' samples.

The chain has TRBV7-9 and TRBJ1-1; TRBD1 matches 8 bases. The CDR3 sequence is 16 residues long. The V gene's germline CDR1 is SEHNR and CDR2 FQNEAQ (reference sequence). After removal of 5 bases from V and 4 bases from J, the junction contained 12 bases not matched to a gene. The DNA of the CDR3 is TGTGCCAGCAGCCCAAACGACAGGGGAAGGGGCACTGAAGCTTTCTTT. Protein: CASSPNDRGRGTEAFF. The full variable domain, its missing parts supplied by reference TRBV7-9 and TRBJ1-1, is DTGVSQNPRHKITKRGQNVTFRCDPISEHNRLYWYRQTLGQGPEFLTYFQNEAQLEKSRLLSDRFSAERPKGSFSTLEIQRTEQGDSAMYLCASSPNDRGRGTEAFFGQGTRLTVV.

V is TRBV7-2 and J is TRBJ2-7; D uncertain. The CDR3 totals 15 residues. Germline CDR1 SGHTA, CDR2 FQGNSA. Trimming stripped 4 bases from V and 0 bases from J, with 13 bases between. CDR3 region: CASSSRVMSSYEQYF. CDR3 nucleotides: TGTGCCAGCAGCTCCCGGGTTATGAGCTCCTACGAGCAGTACTTC.

Written as DNA, the CDR3 is TGTGCCAGCAGTAGCCAGAGGAACACTGAAGCTTTCTTT. Protein sequence: CASSSQRNTEAFF. The V and J genes are TRBV2 and TRBJ1-1, with D uncertain. With 5 bases removed from V and 1 base from J, the gap between germline ends came to 8 bases. The CDR3 is 13 residues long. Per germline, CDR1 SNHLY and CDR2 FYNNEI.

About this clone itself: Other DNA sequences in this sample translate to the same CDR3. The gene calls are TRBV2 and TRBJ1-1; 8 bases agree with TRBD1. The CDR3 spans 13 residues. The J segment lost 4 bases and the V segment lost 6 bases, leaving 4 bases of the junction unmatched. Germline CDR1 and CDR2: SNHLY and FYNNEI. Here the CDR3 DNA reads TGTGCCAGCAGAAAAGACAGGGGCACTGAAGCTTTCTTT. It specifies CASRKDRGTEAFF.

CDR3 residues: CASSEPGLVGNEQFF. CDR3 in DNA: TGTGCCAGCAGCGAACCGGGACTAGTCGGCAATGAGCAGTTCTTC. J is TRBJ2-1 and V is TRBV6-6; 8 bases match TRBD2. The germline gives CDR1 MNHNY, CDR2 SVGAGI (reference sequence). The CDR3 contains 15 residues. V dropped 6 bases and J dropped 6; count of bases not matched to a gene: 10.

The rearrangement joins TRBV19 to TRBJ2-2; unclear D gene. The CDR3 is made up of 15 amino acids. V was trimmed by 7 bases and J by 2 bases, leaving 14 bases between them. Germline CDR1 LNHDA, CDR2 SQIVND (reference sequence). The DNA for the CDR3 is TGTGCCAGTACTTCACAGAGATTAAACACCGGGGAGCTGTTTTTT. The encoded protein is CASTSQRLNTGELFF.

The V and J genes are TRBV11-1 and TRBJ1-1; maybe TRBD1 (5 bases). Trimming stripped 4 bases from V and 4 bases from J, with 16 bases between. CDR1 and CDR2 from the germline V gene are SGHAT and FQDESV (reference sequence). The CDR3 has 15 amino acids. CDR3 bases: TGTGCCAGCAGCTCTTGGGGACTACTTTCCACTGAAGCTTTCTTT. Translation gives CASSSWGLLSTEAFF.

The V and J genes are TRBV18 and TRBJ1-2; D perhaps matches TRBD1 (5 bases). CDR1 and CDR2 from the germline V gene are KGHSH and LQKENI. This CDR3 contains 16 residues. The ends were cut back, 2 bases at V and 2 bases at J, with 15 bases in the middle. CDR3 coding DNA: TGTGCCAGCTCACCAGTTCCACAGGACAAAAACTATGGCTACACCTTC. Translated, it gives CASSPVPQDKNYGYTF.

The DNA for the CDR3 is TGTGCCAGTCGGAGCTGGTGGGGTTTCCAAGAGACCCAGTACTTC. Amino acids: CASRSWWGFQETQYF. This rearrangement joins TRBV6-1 to TRBJ2-5; D gene ambiguous. CDR3 length equals 15 residues. V lost 9 bases, J lost 1 base, and 18 bases lay in between. In germline, CDR1 is MNHNS, CDR2 SASEGT.

The chain employs TRBV7-3 and TRBJ2-1; 9 positions agree with TRBD2. V shed 5 bases, J shed 2 bases, and the junction held 4 bases outside the gene matches. Germline CDR1 SGHTA, CDR2 FQGTGA. The CDR3 consists of 15 residues. CDR3 sequence reads: CASSVGLATYNEQFF. As DNA, the CDR3 is TGTGCCAGCAGCGTGGGACTAGCAACCTACAATGAGCAGTTCTTC.

Only one count was recorded for this clone. The rearrangement joins TRBV4-2 to TRBJ2-3; perhaps D is TRBD1 or TRBD2 (6 bases each). Trimming took off 1 base at V and 3 bases at J, with 11 bases between the two ends. The CDR3 extends over 15 amino acids. Per the germline V gene, CDR1 is LGHNA and CDR2 is YNFKEQ. This CDR3 reads CASSQGRGFTDTQYF. In DNA form, the CDR3 reads TGTGCCAGCAGCCAAGGGAGGGGGTTTACAGATACGCAGTATTTT.

This clone was counted once. The V call is TRBV29-1, the J call TRBJ2-5; 7 positions match TRBD2. This CDR3 has 14 amino acids. CDR1 is SQVTM and CDR2 is ANQGSEA in the germline V gene. The ends lost 4 bases at V and 5 bases at J; junction bases unmatched: 10. The CDR3 sequence: CSVGAGATTETQYF. CDR3 DNA sequence: TGCAGCGTTGGGGCGGGAGCGACCACGGAGACCCAGTACTTC.

The chain joins TRBV4-1 to TRBJ2-7; tentatively, D is TRBD2 (6 bases). CDR1 is MGHRA and CDR2 is YSYEKL in the germline V gene. The CDR3 is 14 amino acids. The V and J ends lost 2 bases and 1 base respectively, with 9 bases between them. The CDR3 sequence: CASSQPGDSYEQYF. The CDR3, as DNA: TGCGCCAGCAGCCAACCGGGGGATTCCTACGAGCAGTACTTC.

Regarding this clone: The sample has other DNA sequences that encode this CDR3 too. This chain joins TRBV7-2 and TRBJ2-5; either TRBD1 or TRBD2 may supply D (5 bases each). The V gene lost 4 bases and the J gene lost 1 base, with 10 bases spanning the gap. The germline V gene has CDR1 SGHTA and CDR2 FQGNSA. CDR3 size: 14 residues. CDR3 coding DNA: TGTGCCAGCAGCTCGGGACGGAGCCAAGAGACCCAGTACTTC. Translating it yields CASSSGRSQETQYF.